This TCR beta chain stems from a study of blood T cell repertoires in COVID-19. As for the study in general: T cells, B-cell-depleted T cells, or PBMCs supplied cDNA or gDNA.

Per the germline V gene, CDR1 is MNHEY and CDR2 is SVGAGI. The V and J ends lost 6 bases and 7 bases, in that order; junction bases with no gene match: 3. The CDR3 has 11 residues. During active infection, Seattle patients enrolled and were then monitored through disease. Assay used: immunoSEQ multiplex PCR; TCRdb lists only in-frame clones, some missing. The sample shows about 170,000 clones, roughly 86% of them seen only once. This chain links TRBV6-5 with TRBJ2-7; 7 bases are a match to TRBD2. This TCR was recovered from a woman of 80 years or more with COVID-19, enrolled during active disease. Sequenced: peripheral blood. Written as DNA, the CDR3 is TGTGCCAGCAGAGCGGGGTGGGAGCAGTACTTC. Translating it yields CASRAGWEQYF.